The present T cell receptor beta chain was sequenced within a study of blood T cell repertoires in COVID-19. Study overall: The origin of the acute and convalescent COVID-19 samples was the United States, Italy and Spain. The analysed material was cDNA or gDNA that came from T cells, B-cell-depleted T cells, or PBMCs.

Notes on this clone: This CDR3 is also generated by other DNA sequences in the sample.

V was clipped by 2 bases and J by 6 bases, with 7 bases between them. This CDR3 comprises 12 residues. The V gene's germline CDR1 is KGHSH and CDR2 LQKENI. Only in-frame clones appear in the TCRdb table, and some are missing; sequencing was by immunoSEQ multiplex PCR. Of about 360,000 clones in the sample, around 84% were seen once. The source is a human donor in a cohort sampled during active COVID-19. Input material: peripheral blood. The chain has TRBV18 and TRBJ1-2; D not certain. The CDR3 DNA reads TGTGCCAGCTCACCAACGGGTGATGGCTACACCTTC. Its protein is CASSPTGDGYTF.